These T cell receptor beta chains were read from a single sample in a study of blood T cell repertoires in COVID-19. Here immunoSEQ multiplex PCR was the method, and the copy in TCRdb shows in-frame clones only, minus some. The sample has hundreds of thousands of clones; about 86% are singletons. The sample consisted of PBMCs or T cells enriched from blood (not recorded which). All receptors derive from a young man with acute COVID-19. The CDR3 runs from the conserved cysteine through the conserved F or W. A D gene is named only where the DNA matches it firmly.

J | length | V | D | CDR3
TRBJ1-2 | 16 | TRBV4-1 | NA | CASSHLWGGKGYGYTF
TRBJ2-2 | 15 | TRBV7-9 | TRBD1 | CASSLGDRDTGELFF
TRBJ1-2 | 13 | TRBV5-4 | NA | CASMNRRNYGYTF
TRBJ2-1 | 17 | TRBV9 | NA | CASSVGKGELSYNEQFF
TRBJ1-4 | 13 | TRBV3-1/TRBV3-2 | NA | CASSQVAGEKLFF
TRBJ1-1 | 13 | TRBV5-6 | NA | CASSDAVGGKAFF
TRBJ1-4 | 15 | TRBV7-9 | NA | CASRAWEGVNEKLFF
TRBJ2-5 | 13 | TRBV19 | NA | CASSGGRQETQYF
TRBJ2-3 | 16 | TRBV12-5 | TRBD2 | CASGRGGTSGTDTQYF
TRBJ1-3 | 13 | TRBV20-1 | NA | CSASRGGANTIYF
TRBJ1-5 | 14 | TRBV2 | TRBD1 | CASRGDRGGQPQHF
TRBJ1-1 | 16 | TRBV19 | TRBD1 | CASSAYQGQGDTEAFF
TRBJ1-2 | 17 | TRBV7-8 | TRBD1 | CASSFKSLIWTGDGYTF
TRBJ1-1 | 14 | TRBV30 | NA | CAWIQATLNTEAFF
TRBJ2-5 | 14 | TRBV9 | TRBD2 | CASSVGLAGETQYF
TRBJ2-1 | 15 | TRBV6-6 | TRBD2 | CASSPAGLAENEQFF
TRBJ1-5 | 16 | TRBV20-1 | TRBD1 | CSASSTGAMSNQPQHF
TRBJ1-1 | 17 | TRBV27 | NA | CASSLSGLRLVDTEAFF
TRBJ1-1 | 13 | TRBV7-2 | NA | CASAPYMNTEAFF
TRBJ1-2 | 16 | TRBV14 | NA | CASSPRREPYVHGYTF
TRBJ2-2 | 15 | TRBV28 | TRBD1 | CASSTGQGDTGELFF
TRBJ2-3 | 14 | TRBV15 | TRBD1 | CATNRDQGADTQYF
TRBJ2-1 | 12 | TRBV29-1 | NA | CSVEVGPPSFLF
TRBJ2-1 | 16 | TRBV6-5 | TRBD1 | CASSYLPGQGFDEQFF
TRBJ1-2 | 14 | TRBV27 | NA | CASSLWGRDYGYTF
TRBJ1-1 | 14 | TRBV6-5 | NA | CASWRSLKDSEAFF
TRBJ2-3 | 18 | TRBV4-3 | TRBD2 | CASSKTSGRATSADTQYF
TRBJ2-2 | 11 | TRBV20-1 | NA | CSAGYTGELFF
TRBJ1-1 | 15 | TRBV18 | NA | CASSPQGGARTEAFF
TRBJ1-5 | 15 | TRBV5-1 | TRBD1 | CASSSGTGVNQPQHF
TRBJ1-1 | 13 | TRBV24-1 | TRBD1 | CATSAHGTDEAFF
TRBJ1-6 | 14 | TRBV19 | NA | CASSPRENNSPLHF
TRBJ2-1 | 16 | TRBV25-1 | TRBD2 | CASSEWASGSGNEQFF
TRBJ2-1 | 13 | TRBV28 | NA | CASSLARFGEQFF
TRBJ2-3 | 16 | TRBV6-4 | TRBD2 | CASSLGSGGSTDTQYF
TRBJ2-2 | 13 | TRBV5-1 | NA | CASSLANGGELFF
TRBJ2-5 | 13 | TRBV2 | TRBD1 | CASSRDRQETQYF
TRBJ1-6 | 14 | TRBV5-6 | TRBD1 | CASSLVQGDSPLHF
TRBJ1-1 | 15 | TRBV6-5 | NA | CASSQNRVGNTEAFF
TRBJ1-2 | 12 | TRBV19 | NA | CASSIGEVGYTF
TRBJ2-1 | 16 | TRBV5-1 | TRBD1 | CASSSGGTGPYNEQFF
TRBJ1-1 | 13 | TRBV9 | NA | CASAGEDNTEAFF